The rows below give T cell receptor beta chains drawn from one sample of a study of T-cell memory formation after mild COVID-19. One entry per CDR3 protein, called by TCRdb with MiXCR from the 5' RACE reads. The table lists roughly 160,000 distinct CDR3 sequences, around 13% of them singletons. The sequencing input was PBMCs or a T cell subset sorted from them (not recorded which). These receptors were collected from a man younger than 35 who had mild COVID-19 (a few samples of this study predate the infection). Cell type and time point are not known. Both conserved end residues are part of each CDR3. D genes are given only for firm matches. Not all rows give a size; the values are once, few, many and, for expanded clones, a class.

V gene: TRBV7-2; J gene: TRBJ1-2; D gene: .; clone size: .; CDR3 DNA: TGTGCCAGCAGCTTGGGCAGGGGAAGTGGCTACACCTTC; CDR3 protein: CASSLGRGSGYTF
V gene: TRBV12-3/TRBV12-4; J gene: TRBJ1-2; D gene: TRBD1; clone size: few; CDR3 DNA: TGTGCCAGCAGTTTTCCGGGACAGGGGATCTATGGCTACACCTTC; CDR3 protein: CASSFPGQGIYGYTF
V gene: TRBV7-3; J gene: TRBJ2-3; D gene: .; clone size: many; CDR3 DNA: TGTGCCAGCAGCTTGACCGATGGGGGGGCGGATACGCAGTATTTT; CDR3 protein: CASSLTDGGADTQYF
V gene: TRBV3-1; J gene: TRBJ1-2; D gene: .; clone size: few; CDR3 DNA: TGTGCCAGCAGCCAAGCCTACAGTTACCGGAACTATGGCTACACCTTC; CDR3 protein: CASSQAYSYRNYGYTF
V gene: TRBV5-1; J gene: TRBJ2-7; D gene: TRBD2; clone size: few; CDR3 DNA: TGCGCCAGCAATTTCCTAGCGGGGACCTCCTACGAGCAGTACTTC; CDR3 protein: CASNFLAGTSYEQYF
V gene: TRBV4-2; J gene: TRBJ2-1; D gene: .; clone size: few; CDR3 DNA: TGTGCCAGCAGCCCGCCTGGAGCGCACAATGAGCAGTTCTTC; CDR3 protein: CASSPPGAHNEQFF
V gene: TRBV11-1; J gene: TRBJ2-2; D gene: .; clone size: .; CDR3 DNA: TGTGCCAGCAGCTTATCTCCCACCGGCGGGGAGCTGTTTTTT; CDR3 protein: CASSLSPTGGELFF
V gene: TRBV18; J gene: TRBJ2-1; D gene: .; clone size: few; CDR3 DNA: TGTGCCAGCTCACCACAAGTGGGCCGCGACAATGAGCAGTTCTTC; CDR3 protein: CASSPQVGRDNEQFF
V gene: TRBV28; J gene: TRBJ1-5; D gene: .; clone size: few; CDR3 DNA: TGTGCCAGCAGTGGGATTTTGGGCCAGCCCCAGCATTTT; CDR3 protein: CASSGILGQPQHF
V gene: TRBV4-2; J gene: TRBJ2-2; D gene: .; clone size: few; CDR3 DNA: TGTGCCAGCAGCCAAAAGAGAAGCACAGCGAACACCGGGGAGCTGTTTTTT; CDR3 protein: CASSQKRSTANTGELFF
V gene: TRBV20-1; J gene: TRBJ2-5; D gene: .; clone size: .; CDR3 DNA: TGCAGTCCGAGGTGGGCAGAGACCCAGTACTTC; CDR3 protein: CSPRWAETQYF
V gene: TRBV12-3/TRBV12-4; J gene: TRBJ1-5; D gene: .; clone size: .; CDR3 DNA: TGTGCCAGCGCTAACAGGGAGCAGCCCCAGCATTTT; CDR3 protein: CASANREQPQHF
V gene: TRBV9; J gene: TRBJ2-5; D gene: .; clone size: .; CDR3 DNA: TGTGCCAGCAGCGTAGACGCGCCGGGGCGGGCCCAGTACTTC; CDR3 protein: CASSVDAPGRAQYF
V gene: TRBV2; J gene: TRBJ1-4; D gene: .; clone size: few; CDR3 DNA: TGTGCCAGTACCGGGGACACGGAAAAACTGTTTTTT; CDR3 protein: CASTGDTEKLFF
V gene: TRBV6-5; J gene: TRBJ2-7; D gene: .; clone size: medium-sized; CDR3 DNA: TGTGCCAGCAGGGAGCGGCGGGGCGAGCAGTACTTC; CDR3 protein: CASRERRGEQYF
V gene: TRBV12-3/TRBV12-4; J gene: TRBJ2-5; D gene: .; clone size: .; CDR3 DNA: TGTGCCAGCGAATCGAGACAACATCAGACCCAGTACTTC; CDR3 protein: CASESRQHQTQYF
V gene: TRBV4-3; J gene: TRBJ2-4; D gene: .; clone size: few; CDR3 DNA: TGCGCCAGCAGCCAAGATCACGAAAACATTCAGTACTTC; CDR3 protein: CASSQDHENIQYF
V gene: TRBV7-8; J gene: TRBJ2-7; D gene: TRBD1; clone size: many; CDR3 DNA: TGTGCCAGCAGCTCCAGACAGGGACGTCACGAGCAGTACTTC; CDR3 protein: CASSSRQGRHEQYF
V gene: TRBV2; J gene: TRBJ2-3; D gene: .; clone size: few; CDR3 DNA: TGTGCCAGCAGTAGTAGTTCAGATACGCAGTATTTT; CDR3 protein: CASSSSSDTQYF
V gene: TRBV29-1; J gene: TRBJ2-5; D gene: .; clone size: .; CDR3 DNA: TGCAGCGTTTCCAGGACAGACCAAGAGACCCAGTACTTC; CDR3 protein: CSVSRTDQETQYF
V gene: TRBV5-1; J gene: TRBJ1-6; D gene: .; clone size: few; CDR3 DNA: TGCGCCAGCAGCATCTCTGGACCTCCAAATTCACCCCTCCACTTT; CDR3 protein: CASSISGPPNSPLHF
V gene: TRBV20-1; J gene: TRBJ2-5; D gene: .; clone size: .; CDR3 DNA: TGCAGTGCTAGGGAGGGACGGTTAGAGACCCAGTACTTC; CDR3 protein: CSAREGRLETQYF
V gene: TRBV5-1; J gene: TRBJ2-7; D gene: .; clone size: few; CDR3 DNA: TGCGCCAGCAGCCGATTCCAGGGATCGTACGAGCAGTACTTC; CDR3 protein: CASSRFQGSYEQYF
V gene: TRBV24-1; J gene: TRBJ2-5; D gene: TRBD2; clone size: few; CDR3 DNA: TGTGCCACCAGTGCTCGCGGGGGGTTCCAAGAGACCCAGTACTTC; CDR3 protein: CATSARGGFQETQYF
V gene: TRBV7-8; J gene: TRBJ2-5; D gene: .; clone size: .; CDR3 DNA: TGTGCCAGCAGCCCGGACGGGAGTCTTGGGACCCAGTACTTC; CDR3 protein: CASSPDGSLGTQYF
V gene: TRBV7-9; J gene: TRBJ2-5; D gene: TRBD2; clone size: .; CDR3 DNA: TGTGCCAGCAGCTTAGCTCCTAGCGGGGGGAAGGAGACCCAGTACTTC; CDR3 protein: CASSLAPSGGKETQYF
V gene: TRBV18; J gene: TRBJ1-4; D gene: .; clone size: .; CDR3 DNA: TGTGCCAGCTCACCAGTGCTTCAGGGGACTAATGAAAAACTGTTTTTT; CDR3 protein: CASSPVLQGTNEKLFF
V gene: TRBV11-2; J gene: TRBJ1-1; D gene: .; clone size: few; CDR3 DNA: TGTGCCAGCAGCTTAGATCCGGATAGGGAAGCTTTCTTT; CDR3 protein: CASSLDPDREAFF
V gene: TRBV6-5; J gene: TRBJ1-2; D gene: TRBD1; clone size: few; CDR3 DNA: TGTGCCAGCAGTTACGCAGGACAGGGCTATGGCTACACCTTC; CDR3 protein: CASSYAGQGYGYTF
V gene: TRBV6-6; J gene: TRBJ2-1; D gene: TRBD2; clone size: .; CDR3 DNA: TGTGCCAGCAGCAATAGCGGGGGGACCCTCCTCGAGCAGTTCTTC; CDR3 protein: CASSNSGGTLLEQFF
V gene: TRBV4-3; J gene: TRBJ2-1; D gene: TRBD2; clone size: few; CDR3 DNA: TGCGCCAGCAGCCAGCAACCGGGACTAGCGATCTACAATGAGCAGTTCTTC; CDR3 protein: CASSQQPGLAIYNEQFF
V gene: TRBV7-2; J gene: TRBJ2-1; D gene: TRBD2; clone size: .; CDR3 DNA: TGTGCCAGCAGCCCCCGGACTAGCGGGGGGTACAATGAGCAGTTCTTC; CDR3 protein: CASSPRTSGGYNEQFF
V gene: TRBV6-5; J gene: TRBJ1-1; D gene: .; clone size: few; CDR3 DNA: TGTGCCAGCAGTTACGATCAGGGGCGAGGGACTTTCTTT; CDR3 protein: CASSYDQGRGTFF
V gene: TRBV2; J gene: TRBJ1-6; D gene: .; clone size: few; CDR3 DNA: TGTGCCAAGGGAAAGCCCCCCCAGGATCCCCTCCACTTT; CDR3 protein: CAKGKPPQDPLHF
V gene: TRBV2; J gene: TRBJ2-2; D gene: .; clone size: .; CDR3 DNA: TGTGCCAGCAGTGTTTCGGGGTATGTCGACACCGGGGAGCTGTTTTTT; CDR3 protein: CASSVSGYVDTGELFF
V gene: TRBV5-1; J gene: TRBJ2-3; D gene: .; clone size: few; CDR3 DNA: TGCGCCAGCAGCTTCTCGGTGGACACAGATACGCAGTATTTT; CDR3 protein: CASSFSVDTDTQYF
V gene: TRBV12-3/TRBV12-4; J gene: TRBJ2-1; D gene: .; clone size: .; CDR3 DNA: TGTGCCAGCAGCTCTTGGGGAGTCAATGAGCAGTTCTTC; CDR3 protein: CASSSWGVNEQFF
V gene: TRBV20-1; J gene: TRBJ2-1; D gene: TRBD2; clone size: .; CDR3 DNA: TGCAGTGGACTAGCGGGGGGCAATTACAATGAGCAGTTCTTC; CDR3 protein: CSGLAGGNYNEQFF
V gene: TRBV12-3/TRBV12-4; J gene: TRBJ1-5; D gene: .; clone size: few; CDR3 DNA: TGTGCCAGCAGTGGACAGCTCAATCAGCCCCAGCATTTT; CDR3 protein: CASSGQLNQPQHF
V gene: TRBV20-1; J gene: TRBJ2-7; D gene: TRBD2; clone size: many; CDR3 DNA: TGCAGTGCGGTTAGCGGGGGCCTCTCCTACGAGCAGTACTTC; CDR3 protein: CSAVSGGLSYEQYF
V gene: TRBV3-1; J gene: TRBJ2-1; D gene: .; clone size: few; CDR3 DNA: TGTGCCAGCAGCCCCCGACTTAAATACAATGAGCAGTTCTTC; CDR3 protein: CASSPRLKYNEQFF
V gene: TRBV5-1; J gene: TRBJ1-1; D gene: TRBD1; clone size: .; CDR3 DNA: TGCGCCAGCAGCTTGGGCAGGGGGCATAAGGCCATGAACACTGAAGCTTTCTTT; CDR3 protein: CASSLGRGHKAMNTEAFF
V gene: TRBV6-6; J gene: TRBJ2-3; D gene: .; clone size: .; CDR3 DNA: TGTGCCAGCAGTTACTCCCCGAGGGATACGCAGTATTTT; CDR3 protein: CASSYSPRDTQYF
V gene: TRBV12-3/TRBV12-4; J gene: TRBJ1-3; D gene: .; clone size: .; CDR3 DNA: TGTGCCAGCAGTCAGGGCCCCTCTGGAAACACCATATATTTT; CDR3 protein: CASSQGPSGNTIYF
V gene: TRBV15; J gene: TRBJ2-2; D gene: TRBD2; clone size: few; CDR3 DNA: TGTGCCACCAGCAGAGTCGTAGCGGGGGCCCCCGGGGAGCTGTTTTTT; CDR3 protein: CATSRVVAGAPGELFF
V gene: TRBV12-3/TRBV12-4; J gene: TRBJ2-2; D gene: .; clone size: .; CDR3 DNA: TGTGCCAGCAGTTACAGTGGAGCCACCGGGGAGCTGTTTTTT; CDR3 protein: CASSYSGATGELFF
V gene: TRBV6-5; J gene: TRBJ2-3; D gene: .; clone size: .; CDR3 DNA: TGTGCCAGCAGTTACTCTCGGGTTTCAGATACGCAGTATTTT; CDR3 protein: CASSYSRVSDTQYF
V gene: TRBV7-2; J gene: TRBJ1-6; D gene: TRBD1; clone size: few; CDR3 DNA: TGTGCCAGCAGCTTTTCCGGGACAGGTCTTAATTCACCCCTCCACTTT; CDR3 protein: CASSFSGTGLNSPLHF
V gene: TRBV5-1; J gene: TRBJ2-7; D gene: .; clone size: few; CDR3 DNA: TGCGCCAGCAGCCCAGGAGGGATAGGCTACGAGCAGTACTTC; CDR3 protein: CASSPGGIGYEQYF
V gene: TRBV20-1; J gene: TRBJ1-2; D gene: .; clone size: .; CDR3 DNA: TGCAGTGCAGCGGCACAGGACGATGGCTACACCTTC; CDR3 protein: CSAAAQDDGYTF
V gene: TRBV7-8; J gene: TRBJ1-5; D gene: TRBD1; clone size: .; CDR3 DNA: TGTGCCAGCAGCCCGGGGACAGGGGGCAATCAGCCCCAGCATTTT; CDR3 protein: CASSPGTGGNQPQHF